Below are 8 T cell receptor beta chains sequenced from a single sample in a study of OX40 agonist ivuxolimab in advanced cancers. Libraries came from the immunoSEQ multiplex PCR assay. TCRdb holds this immuneACCESS table with in-frame rearrangements only. Some clones are missing; in checked studies, unresolved V genes explain under half, and the rest has no known cause. This sample lists around 79,000 clones; around nine tenths were detected once. The ten largest clonotypes hold approximately 0.81% of the sample. The sequenced sample was CD4+ or CD8+ T cells sorted from blood, obtained in a trial of the OX40 agonist ivuxolimab. Receptors originate from an adult with an advanced solid tumor such as melanoma, head and neck, liver or kidney cancer.

The chain employs TRBV7-6 and TRBJ2-3; 10 nucleotides line up with TRBD2. This CDR3 spans 15 amino acids. J was trimmed by 6 bases and V by 6 bases; bases with no gene match: 9. Germline V gene sequence: CDR1 SGHVS, CDR2 FNYEAQ. CDR3 in DNA: TGTGCCAGCAGTCCAAGCGGGAGGGCCTCGGATACGCAGTATTTT. Translating it yields CASSPSGRASDTQYF.

The chain uses TRBV27 and TRBJ1-5; D may be TRBD1 (5 bases). Trimming shortened V by 0 bases and J by 2 bases, and 11 bases separated the two germline ends. Germline CDR1 reads MNHEY; CDR2 reads SMNVEV (reference sequence). The CDR3 is 16 residues long. The DNA of the CDR3 is TGTGCCAGCAGTTTATCCTCAGGGTTCGGCAATCAGCCCCAGCATTTT. This encodes CASSLSSGFGNQPQHF.

The J gene is TRBJ1-5, the V gene TRBV6-6; perhaps TRBD1 as D (5 bases). Germline CDR1 and CDR2: MNHNY and SVGAGI (reference sequence). This CDR3 comprises 15 residues. Trimming removed 0 bases at V and 1 base at J, with 7 bases between. The CDR3 bases are TGTGCCAGCAGTTACTCGTCAGGGAGCAATCAGCCCCAGCATTTT. Encoded protein: CASSYSSGSNQPQHF.

This sequence joins TRBV9 and TRBJ2-1; 7 positions agree with TRBD2. V trimming: 0 bases; J trimming: 1 base; junction bases outside the gene matches: 4. The CDR3 runs 16 residues. The germline CDR1 and CDR2 sequences are SGDLS and YYNGEE. The CDR3 protein is CASSVGGGASYNEQFF. The CDR3 DNA reads TGTGCCAGCAGCGTAGGCGGGGGAGCGTCCTACAATGAGCAGTTCTTC.

This rearrangement joins TRBV21-1 to TRBJ1-6. TRBV21-1 is a recognized pseudogene. CDR3 length: 15 amino acids. The CDR3 here is CASSKVRDGVSPLHF. For the CDR3, the DNA is TGTGCCAGCAGCAAAGTGAGGGACGGAGTTTCACCCCTCCACTTT.

The chain couples TRBV14 to TRBJ2-4, with D perhaps being TRBD1 or TRBD2 (5 bases each). The CDR3 spans 15 residues. CDR1 and CDR2 from the germline V gene are SGHDN and FVKESK. Trimming shortened V by 1 base and J by 0 bases, and 7 bases separated the two germline ends. The CDR3 is CASSQGGIAKNIQYF. CDR3 DNA: TGTGCCAGCAGCCAAGGGGGGATAGCCAAAAACATTCAGTACTTC.

About this clone itself: One junction end disagrees with the germline gene, perhaps due to a read error. The chain combines TRBV7-7 with TRBJ2-5; D tentatively reads TRBD1 or TRBD2 (5 bases each). This CDR3 is 15 amino acids long. Germline V gene data show CDR1 as SSHAT and CDR2 as FNYEAQ (reference sequence). The CDR3 bases are TGTGCTAGCAGCCCCCAGACTGGGACCCAAGAGACCCAGTACTTC. It specifies CASSPQTGTQETQYF.

The rearrangement joins TRBV18 to TRBJ1-3; no firm D call. V gave up 2 bases and J gave up 0 bases, with 8 bases separating them. This CDR3 region has 15 residues. CDR1 is KGHSH, CDR2 LQKENI, per germline. DNA of the CDR3: TGTGCCAGCTCACCAACGCCAGTCTCTGGAAACACCATATATTTT. Its translation: CASSPTPVSGNTIYF.